One sample yielded the 14 T cell receptor beta chains listed below, sequenced in a study of Ad26.COV2.S vaccination and SARS-CoV-2 variants (dated by TCRdb to the early 2020s). The library was generated by the immunoSEQ multiplex PCR assay. The table comes from immuneACCESS by way of TCRdb, which keeps in-frame sequences with V and J called. Part of the clones is missing from these tables; in studies checked, under half for an unresolved V gene and the rest for unknown reasons. The sample contains roughly 420,000 clones, about 91% of them found a single time. Of the sample, just over 2.5% is held by the ten largest clones. The label giving this sample's treatment or condition can be read as: some 19 received Ad26.COV2.S at low or high dose, single or two shots; roughly five received placebo; per-sample allocation not given. Repertoires of vaccine and placebo recipients were sequenced from samples collected on day 63 after the first injection.

This material consisted of peripheral blood, taken in a trial of Ad26.COV2.S vaccine versus placebo. These receptor sequences come from a person between 18 and 59 years old who received the Ad26.COV2.S COVID-19 vaccine or a placebo.

The gene calls are TRBV6-5 and TRBJ1-5; TRBD1 might be the D (5 bases). The CDR3 has 15 residues. The V end lost 6 bases, the J end lost 2 bases, and 14 bases lay between the germline ends. CDR1 and CDR2 (germline): MNHEY, SVGAGI. This chain's CDR3 is CASSLDSFGNQPQHF. The CDR3 nucleotides read TGTGCCAGCAGCCTTGACAGTTTCGGCAATCAGCCCCAGCATTTT.

CDR3 sequence: CASIPQGLVGELFF. The CDR3 DNA sequence: TGTGCCAGCATACCTCAGGGGTTGGTCGGGGAGCTGTTTTTT. The chain is built from TRBV19 and TRBJ2-2; the D gene is possibly TRBD1 (6 bases). The CDR3 consists of 14 residues. CDR1 and CDR2 from the germline V gene are LNHDA and SQIVND (reference sequence). V lost 9 bases and J 7 bases, leaving 18 bases between the germline ends.

V usage is TRBV28 and J usage is TRBJ1-1; D remains ambiguous. The CDR3 sequence is 12 residues long. Germline loops: CDR1 MDHEN, CDR2 SYDVKM. The V end was cut by 5 bases, the J end by 6 bases, with 10 bases between. CDR3 sequence (DNA): TGTGCCAGCAGTGGGAGATTAGCTGAAGCTTTCTTT. Amino acid sequence: CASSGRLAEAFF.

This CDR3 is CSVLGGNEKLFF. For the CDR3, the DNA is TGCAGCGTTCTGGGCGGTAATGAAAAACTGTTTTTT. V usage is TRBV29-1 and J usage is TRBJ1-4, with D uncertain. This CDR3 spans 12 amino acids. CDR1 and CDR2 (germline): SQVTM, ANQGSEA. Trimming pared 5 bases from V and 4 bases from J, leaving 8 bases between.

The count of this clone is one. Within the sample, other DNA sequences also encode this same CDR3. The rearrangement links TRBV5-1 to TRBJ2-5; 7 bases map to TRBD1. After removal of 1 base from V and 5 bases from J, the junction contained 2 bases not matched to a gene. In germline, CDR1 is SGHRS, CDR2 YFSETQ. The length of the CDR3 is 13 residues. This CDR3 is CASSLSGGETQYF. The CDR3 coding sequence is TGCGCCAGCAGCTTGTCAGGGGGTGAGACCCAGTACTTC.

V and J are TRBV13 and TRBJ1-3; TRBD1 matches at 10 bases. The J segment lost 7 bases and the V segment lost 5 bases, leaving 5 bases of the junction unmatched. Looked up from germline, CDR1 is PRHDT and CDR2 is FYEKMQ (reference sequence). This CDR3 has 14 amino acids. CDR3 bases: TGTGCCAGCAGCGGAGACAGGGGGCAGAACACCATATATTTT. Its protein product is CASSGDRGQNTIYF.

The rearrangement joins TRBV10-3 to TRBJ1-4; D is ambiguous. The V end was cut by 0 bases, the J end by 3 bases, with 11 bases between. Germline V gives CDR1 ENHRY, CDR2 SYGVKD. The CDR3 loop spans 16 amino acids. DNA for the CDR3: TGTGCCATCAGTGAGTCGCTGGAAACTCCTAATGAAAAACTGTTTTTT. Translating it yields CAISESLETPNEKLFF.

This chain links TRBV19 with TRBJ1-1; TRBD1 agrees at 12 bases. Trimming at V came to 2 bases and at J to 6 bases, leaving 7 bases not matched to a gene. Germline lookup yields CDR1 LNHDA and CDR2 SQIVND (reference sequence). CDR3 size: 16 residues. CDR3 sequence: CASSITKWDRGPEAFF. CDR3 nucleotides: TGTGCCAGTAGTATAACTAAGTGGGACAGGGGGCCTGAAGCTTTCTTT.

The chain joins TRBV19 to TRBJ1-5, with D maybe TRBD1 (5 bases). CDR3 length equals 16 residues. CDR1 is LNHDA and CDR2 is SQIVND in the germline V gene (reference sequence). The ends were cut back, 2 bases at V and 0 bases at J, with 11 bases in the middle. The CDR3 loop is CASSIWGEYSNQPQHF. CDR3 coding DNA: TGTGCCAGTAGTATATGGGGGGAGTATAGCAATCAGCCCCAGCATTTT.

V is TRBV27 and J is TRBJ1-6; TRBD1 might be the D (5 bases). Germline CDR1 reads MNHEY; CDR2 reads SMNVEV (reference sequence). V was trimmed by 5 bases and J by 4 bases, leaving 24 bases between them. The CDR3 extends over 19 amino acids. Here the CDR3 reads CASSPYSGTDAFYNSPLHF. CDR3 sequence (DNA): TGTGCCAGCAGTCCCTACTCCGGGACCGACGCTTTTTATAATTCACCCCTCCACTTT.

This sequence joins TRBV6-5 and TRBJ1-1; 7 positions match TRBD1. The germline CDR1 and CDR2 sequences are MNHEY and SVGAGI. There are 15 residues in the CDR3. Trimming took 7 bases from V and 6 from J; bases not matched to a gene: 14. In nucleotides, the CDR3 is TGTGCCAGCAACAACCACAGGGGTAGAAGGGCTGAAGCTTTCTTT. Protein product: CASNNHRGRRAEAFF.

This chain uses TRBV5-1 with TRBJ2-5, with D perhaps matching TRBD1 (5 bases). The CDR3 has 15 residues. V was trimmed by 4 bases and J by 1 base, leaving 14 bases between them. Looked up from germline, CDR1 is SGHRS and CDR2 is YFSETQ. The chain's CDR3 is CASSSPDRSQETQYF. As DNA, the CDR3 is TGCGCCAGCAGCAGCCCCGACAGATCCCAAGAGACCCAGTACTTC.

V and J are TRBV4-3 and TRBJ2-1, with a possible D match to TRBD1 (6 bases). The germline V gene has CDR1 LGHNA and CDR2 YSLEER. The CDR3 runs 16 residues. V lost 3 bases, J lost 9 bases, and 21 bases lay in between. The CDR3 bases are TGCGCCAGCAGCCAGTTCCCCAGCGGCCAACAGGGTGAGCAGTTCTTC. It codes for CASSQFPSGQQGEQFF.

This rearrangement joins TRBV7-2 to TRBJ1-6; D not certain. The length of the CDR3 is 14 residues. The germline V gene has CDR1 SGHTA and CDR2 FQGNSA. Trimming took off 0 bases at V and 7 bases at J, with 7 bases between the two ends. CDR3 sequence: CASSLAGRNSPLHF. The CDR3 DNA sequence: TGTGCCAGCAGCTTAGCGGGCAGAAATTCACCCCTCCACTTT.